These 10 T cell receptor beta chains share one sample of origin, sequenced in a study of T cell responses to AZD1222 COVID-19 vaccine (dated by TCRdb to about 2021). The sample's time point, from its label and the paper: about 28 days (+/-7) after the second vaccine dose. What the treatment or condition label conveys for this sample: meningococcal conjugate vaccine given as trial control. Libraries were made using the immunoSEQ multiplex PCR assay. Imported from immuneACCESS, the table was reduced by TCRdb to in-frame sequences with V and J called. These copies leave out some clones; in studies compared against another copy, an unresolved V gene accounts for under half, and the cause of the remainder is not known. This sample lists roughly 200,000 clones; over 85% were detected once. The ten largest clones add up to approximately 0.98% of the sample. The sample consisted of peripheral blood, taken 28 days after the second dose of the MenACWY control vaccine. The receptors here all came from an adult who received the MenACWY meningococcal vaccine as a control.

This clone came up once. The rearrangement uses TRBV19 and TRBJ2-2; a possible D gene is TRBD1 (5 bases). The CDR3 has 14 amino acids. Per germline, CDR1 LNHDA and CDR2 SQIVND (reference sequence). V was trimmed by 5 bases and J by 3 bases, leaving 10 bases between them. DNA of the CDR3: TGTGCCAGTAGTCAGGGCAGTTACACCGGGGAGCTGTTTTTT. Its protein product is CASSQGSYTGELFF. The full variable domain, its missing parts supplied by reference TRBV19 and TRBJ2-2, is DGGITQSPKYLFRKEGQNVTLSCEQNLNHDAMYWYRQDPGQGLRLIYYSQIVNDFQKGDIAEGYSVSREKKESFPLTVTSAQKNPTAFYLCASSQGSYTGELFFGEGSRLTVL.

This rearrangement joins TRBV18 to TRBJ2-3; D is possibly TRBD1 or TRBD2 (6 bases each). The V gene lost 3 bases and the J gene lost 4 bases, with 11 bases spanning the gap. The CDR3 consists of 14 residues. Germline CDR1 KGHSH, CDR2 LQKENI. The DNA of the CDR3 is TGTGCCAGCTCACCGCCGGGGGCCGCAGATACGCAGTATTTT. The encoded protein is CASSPPGAADTQYF.

The genes are TRBV27 and TRBJ2-7; maybe TRBD1 (6 bases). CDR3 length equals 14 residues. Germline values: CDR1 MNHEY, CDR2 SMNVEV (reference sequence). Trimming took 5 bases from V and 6 from J, leaving 17 bases between them. The CDR3 DNA is TGTGCCAGCAGTCCAAACAGGGTGCAGGGCGAGCAGTACTTC. Translated, it gives CASSPNRVQGEQYF.

This sequence joins TRBV19 and TRBJ2-3; D ambiguous. Looked up from germline, CDR1 is LNHDA and CDR2 is SQIVND (reference sequence). The V end was cut by 5 bases, the J end by 0 bases, with 9 bases between. The CDR3 totals 14 residues. CDR3 residues: CASSPMGSTDTQYF. The CDR3 DNA sequence: TGTGCCAGTAGTCCAATGGGGAGCACAGATACGCAGTATTTT.

This sequence joins TRBV28 and TRBJ1-2; tentative D call: TRBD1 (5 bases). The CDR3 sequence is 14 residues long. CDR1 is MDHEN, CDR2 SYDVKM, per germline. V dropped 7 bases and J dropped 3 bases, with 15 bases sitting between them. For the CDR3, the DNA is TGTGCCAGCATCGAATGGGGGGAAGACTATGGCTACACCTTC. Its protein is CASIEWGEDYGYTF.

The CDR3 coding sequence is TGTGCCAGCAGTGAAAGGAGGGAAAAACTGTTTTTT. Residues: CASSERREKLFF. The chain links TRBV6-1 to TRBJ1-4; D gene ambiguous. V lost 2 bases and J lost 8, with 6 bases in between. CDR3 length: 12 amino acids. Germline V CDR1 and CDR2: MNHNS, SASEGT.

The V call is TRBV24-1, the J call TRBJ2-2, with D tentatively TRBD2 (6 bases). CDR1 is KGHDR, CDR2 SFDVKD, per germline. The CDR3 runs 16 residues. V was cut by 4 bases and J by 1 base, with 12 bases left in between. In nucleotides, the CDR3 is TGTGCCACCAGTGACTCGGGGGTTGGGAACACCGGGGAGCTGTTTTTT. Translating gives CATSDSGVGNTGELFF.

The chain joins TRBV19 to TRBJ2-2; 10 bases line up with TRBD2. V gave up 4 bases and J gave up 1 base; unmatched junction bases: 3. CDR3 length: 16 amino acids. Per the germline V gene, CDR1 is LNHDA and CDR2 is SQIVND (reference sequence). The DNA for the CDR3 is TGTGCCAGTAGTAGGGCTAGCGGGGGGAACACCGGGGAGCTGTTTTTT. It is translated as CASSRASGGNTGELFF.

The chain joins TRBV7-9 to TRBJ2-1, with 13 bases lining up with TRBD2. The CDR3 sequence is 15 residues long. Germline loops: CDR1 SEHNR, CDR2 FQNEAQ (reference sequence). Trimming cost V 5 bases and J 8 bases; bases outside gene matches: 6. CDR3 nucleotide sequence: TGTGCCAGCAGCCCAGGGACTAGCGGGGTGGATGAGCAGTTCTTC. Amino acids: CASSPGTSGVDEQFF.

Details on this clone: Other nucleotide sequences from this sample produce the same CDR3. The chain carries TRBV19 and TRBJ1-1, with D tentatively TRBD1 (6 bases). Germline-derived CDR1 and CDR2 are LNHDA and SQIVND (reference sequence). CDR3 size: 13 residues. V lost 5 bases and J 1 base, leaving 8 bases between the germline ends. The CDR3 sequence: CASSLTGNTEAFF. The CDR3 bases are TGTGCCAGTAGTTTGACAGGGAACACTGAAGCTTTCTTT.